This record covers a single TCR beta chain. The antigen remains undetermined. Indicated time point: week 5, during vaccination. Topical imiquimod was applied with each vaccine dose, which held 300 ug of mutant IDH1 20-mer peptide. These data belong to a study of a mutant IDH1 vaccine in newly diagnosed glioma. Study information: Patients, over weeks 1, 3, 5, 7, 11, 15, 19 and 23, received a total of eight vaccinations. Earlier treatment was radiotherapy, temozolomide, or both, with most getting both. Broader study findings: It was about 92% of patients that developed vaccine-induced immune responses.

V lost 6 bases, J lost 7 bases, and 6 bases stayed unmatched. The CDR3 spans 15 residues. Germline CDR1 SNHLY, CDR2 FYNNEI. Repertoires were generated with immunoSEQ multiplex PCR, while TCRdb's copy carries only in-frame clones and drops some. The sample records about 27,000 clones, roughly 77% being singletons. The sequence derives from a man aged 40-50 years with glioma. Material: PBMCs, obtained from a glioma patient whose treatment included an IDH1 peptide vaccine. V is TRBV2 and J is TRBJ2-1; 13 positions match TRBD2. CDR3: CASRRTSGRWNEQFF. DNA of the CDR3: TGTGCCAGCAGAAGGACTAGCGGGAGATGGAATGAGCAGTTCTTC.